This T cell receptor beta chain was identified during a study of response to subunit inactivated influenza vaccine. The germline V gene encodes CDR1 SGHRS and CDR2 YFSETQ. V was cut by 3 bases and J by 0 bases, with 11 bases left in between. The CDR3 is 15 amino acids. TCRdb independently ran MiXCR on the RT-PCR reads; one entry per CDR3 protein. The sample has approximately 500,000 distinct CDR3 sequences; around 21% are singletons. This clonotype was detected only a few times. This same sample was also taken into another study, of T cells expressing NK-cell markers. That paper adds: 5'RACE template switching with UMIs generated TCR beta cDNA. The same clonotypes also predominated in the CD3+CD56-NKG2C+ fraction of a handful of donors.

This receptor was taken from a man between 50 and 59 years old who received an inactivated influenza vaccine. The chain uses TRBV5-1 and TRBJ2-3, with no clear D. The sequencing used CD4+ T cells sorted from PBMCs, collected 12 days after vaccination. CDR3 in DNA: TGCGCCAGCAGCTCGATAGGTACTAGCACAGATACGCAGTATTTT. Translated: CASSSIGTSTDTQYF.